A single sample gave rise to the 28 T cell receptor beta chains below, sequenced in a study of blood T cell repertoires in COVID-19. Profiled with immunoSEQ multiplex PCR; TCRdb holds only in-frame clones, not every one. Of some 270,000 clones listed, approximately 89% are singletons. Sequenced input: peripheral blood. The receptor set was obtained from a woman in her fifties or sixties who had recovered from COVID-19.

The chain employs TRBV6-5 and TRBJ1-2, with 8 bases lining up with TRBD1. The CDR3 contains 13 residues. J lost 12 bases, V lost 4 bases, and 10 bases had no gene match. The V gene's germline CDR1 is MNHEY and CDR2 SVGAGI. Here the CDR3 reads CASSSPDREENTF. The CDR3, as DNA: TGTGCCAGCAGTTCTCCGGACAGGGAGGAAAACACCTTC.

This clone was observed a single time. The chain links TRBV5-4 to TRBJ1-1; 10 bases match TRBD1. Germline values: CDR1 SGHNT, CDR2 YYREEE (reference sequence). CDR3 length equals 15 residues. Trimming at V came to 4 bases and at J to 0 bases, leaving 3 bases not matched to a gene. The DNA of the CDR3 is TGTGCCAGCAGCCCGGGACAGGGGATGAACACTGAAGCTTTCTTT. Protein sequence: CASSPGQGMNTEAFF.

This clone was detected only once. This rearrangement joins TRBV5-1 to TRBJ2-7; 9 bases map to TRBD1. The CDR3 is 14 amino acids. J lost 2 bases, V lost 4 bases, and 4 bases had no gene match. CDR1 and CDR2 from the germline V gene are SGHRS and YFSETQ. The CDR3 is CASSRGQGTYEQYF. CDR3 sequence (DNA): TGCGCCAGCAGCAGGGGACAGGGTACCTACGAGCAGTACTTC.

The chain joins TRBV19 to TRBJ1-2; 12 nucleotides match TRBD1. Germline CDR1 LNHDA, CDR2 SQIVND (reference sequence). V shed 9 bases, J shed 7 bases, and the junction held 12 bases outside the gene matches. The CDR3 runs to 15 residues. CDR3 bases: TGTGCCAGCGCCCCCGGGGACAGGGGGCCGGGTGGCTACACCTTC. Its translation is CASAPGDRGPGGYTF.

The chain links TRBV7-2 to TRBJ2-7, with D possibly TRBD1 on 5 matching bases. This CDR3 comprises 14 residues. Germline V gene data show CDR1 as SGHTA and CDR2 as FQGNSA. V lost 2 bases and J 2 bases, leaving 10 bases between the germline ends. CDR3 residues: CASSLNPGPYEQYF. The CDR3 bases are TGTGCCAGCAGCTTAAATCCAGGGCCCTACGAGCAGTACTTC.

This clone was counted once. The CDR3, as DNA: TGTGCCAGCAGTGAATGGGGGACAACTCCTCTGGCTTTCTTT. Amino acids: CASSEWGTTPLAFF. V and J are TRBV25-1 and TRBJ1-1; D may be TRBD1 (6 bases). This CDR3 is built from 14 residues. Germline lookup yields CDR1 MGHDK and CDR2 SYGVNS. The germline V and J ends were trimmed by 1 base and 11 bases, with 17 bases remaining between them. The full variable domain, rest sourced from reference TRBV25-1 and TRBJ1-1, is EADIYQTPRYLVIGTGKKITLECSQTMGHDKMYWYQQDPGMELHLIHYSYGVNSTEKGDLSSESTVSRIRTEHFPLTLESARPSHTSQYLCASSEWGTTPLAFFGQGTRLTVV.

The chain joins TRBV6-1 to TRBJ2-1; the match to TRBD2 covers 12 bases. Germline CDR1 is MNHNS and CDR2 is SASEGT. CDR3 length: 15 residues. J was trimmed by 4 bases and V by 2 bases; bases with no gene match: 0. CDR3 bases: TGTGCCAGCAGTGAAACTAGCGGGGGGTACAATGAGCAGTTCTTC. This codes for CASSETSGGYNEQFF.

A few counts support this clone. V gene TRBV28 combines with J gene TRBJ2-3; 9 bases are a match to TRBD2. V shed 5 bases, J shed 0 bases, and the junction held 9 bases outside the gene matches. The germline V gene has CDR1 MDHEN and CDR2 SYDVKM. The CDR3 is 17 residues long. CDR3 DNA sequence: TGTGCCAGCAGTATCCGTAGCGGGGGCCTTAGCACAGATACGCAGTATTTT. This encodes CASSIRSGGLSTDTQYF.

This chain links TRBV27 with TRBJ2-2; the match to TRBD2 covers 10 bases. Trimming took 5 bases from V and 1 from J; bases not matched to a gene: 4. The CDR3 runs 16 residues. The germline CDR1 and CDR2 sequences are MNHEY and SMNVEV (reference sequence). CDR3: CASSVLAGVNTGELFF. In nucleotides, the CDR3 is TGTGCCAGCAGTGTCCTAGCGGGGGTGAACACCGGGGAGCTGTTTTTT.

This sequence joins TRBV27 and TRBJ2-3, with 9 nucleotides matching TRBD1. Trimming cost V 5 bases and J 5 bases; bases outside gene matches: 17. The CDR3 covers 18 residues. Germline assignment: CDR1 MNHEY and CDR2 SMNVEV (reference sequence). The CDR3 nucleotides are TGTGCCAGCAGTCCCGGGACAGGGATGTTCACGAAGCGAGATACGCAGTATTTT. Its protein is CASSPGTGMFTKRDTQYF.

The CDR3 protein is CAISDSGGRAANEKLFF. The CDR3 nucleotides are TGTGCCATCAGTGACTCGGGGGGACGGGCTGCTAATGAAAAACTGTTTTTT. The V call is TRBV10-3, the J call TRBJ1-4, with D possibly TRBD1 on 5 matching bases. The V gene lost 3 bases and the J gene lost 3 bases, with 17 bases spanning the gap. Germline CDR1 is ENHRY and CDR2 is SYGVKD. The CDR3 contains 17 residues.

This sequence joins TRBV7-2 and TRBJ2-5, with 8 bases identical to TRBD1. The J segment lost 2 bases and the V segment lost 3 bases, leaving 5 bases of the junction unmatched. The CDR3 length is 15 residues. Germline assignment: CDR1 SGHTA and CDR2 FQGNSA. Written as DNA, the CDR3 is TGTGCCAGCAGCTTTTGGACAGGGAGACAAGAGACCCAGTACTTC. Protein product: CASSFWTGRQETQYF.

This sequence joins TRBV6-2 or TRBV6-3 and TRBJ2-3, with 14 bases lining up with TRBD2. Germline V gene data show CDR1 as MNHEY and CDR2 as SVGEGT. This CDR3 contains 19 residues. V was clipped by 5 bases and J by 6 bases; unmatched bases: 16. CDR3 loop: CASSMGLAGALTGADTQYF. The CDR3 DNA reads as TGTGCCAGCAGTATGGGACTAGCGGGGGCGTTGACGGGCGCGGATACGCAGTATTTT.

The V call is TRBV15, the J call TRBJ1-2, with TRBD1 identical over 8 bases. The V and J ends lost 4 bases and 1 base, in that order; junction bases with no gene match: 5. Germline V gene sequence: CDR1 LNHNV, CDR2 YYDKDF (reference sequence). This CDR3 contains 15 residues. In DNA form, the CDR3 reads TGTGCCACCAGCAAGGGACAGGCAATTAACTATGGCTACACCTTC. It specifies CATSKGQAINYGYTF.

The J gene is TRBJ2-7, the V gene TRBV4-3; a weak D match, TRBD1 (6 bases). From germline, CDR1 is LGHNA and CDR2 YSLEER. Between the trimmed V and J ends, which lost 2 bases and 3 bases, there was a span of 11 bases. The CDR3 runs to 14 residues. CDR3 nucleotide sequence: TGCGCCAGCAGCCAAACAGGGCCCGACTACGAGCAGTACTTC. Encoded protein: CASSQTGPDYEQYF.

The chain couples TRBV1 to TRBJ2-3; the tabulated D call, TRBD1, remains unverified against the DNA. TRBV1 is shown as a pseudogene. The CDR3 totals 17 residues. Here the CDR3 reads CTSSQESLGTGTDTQYF. CDR3 nucleotides: TGCACCAGCAGCCAAGAGAGCCTGGGTACAGGCACAGATACGCAGTATTTT.

V usage is TRBV3-1 (or the pseudogene TRBV3-2) and J usage is TRBJ1-1; no reliable D call. Per germline, CDR1 LGHDT and CDR2 YNNKEL (reference sequence). Trimming removed 1 base at V and 1 base at J, with 4 bases between. The CDR3 spans 13 residues. CDR3 amino acids: CASSQGANTEAFF. DNA of the CDR3: TGTGCCAGCAGCCAAGGAGCGAACACTGAAGCTTTCTTT.

The count of this clone is one. This chain connects TRBV12-3 or TRBV12-4 to TRBJ1-1; 8 nucleotides align to TRBD1. The CDR3 is 13 residues long. V shed 6 bases and J 5 bases; nucleotides not matched to a gene: 5. DNA of the CDR3: TGTGCCAGCAGACCAGACAGGGGAACTGAAGCTTTCTTT. It yields the protein CASRPDRGTEAFF.

The chain carries TRBV3-1 (or the pseudogene TRBV3-2) and TRBJ1-6, with D uncertain. From germline, CDR1 is LGHDT and CDR2 YNNKEL (reference sequence). The CDR3 has 16 amino acids. V lost 4 bases to trimming and J lost 3 bases, with 13 bases between them. The DNA of the CDR3 is TGTGCCAGCAGCCCCCAAGCAGGCATCTATAATTCACCCCTCCACTTT. It codes for CASSPQAGIYNSPLHF.

This sequence joins TRBV6-6 and TRBJ2-2, with 7 nucleotides matching TRBD1. Germline CDR1 and CDR2: MNHNY and SVGAGI (reference sequence). The CDR3 extends over 14 amino acids. V lost 6 bases, J lost 9 bases, and 10 bases stayed unmatched. This CDR3 is CASRIPTGSWELFF. CDR3 bases: TGTGCCAGCAGGATACCGACAGGGTCTTGGGAGCTGTTTTTT.

This chain uses TRBV20-1 with TRBJ1-6; possible D gene TRBD1, 6 bases. The CDR3 sequence is 14 residues long. The germline V and J ends were trimmed by 3 bases and 7 bases, with 13 bases remaining between them. In germline, CDR1 is DFQATT, CDR2 SNEGSKA (reference sequence). This CDR3 reads CSASVGAGNSPLHF. The CDR3 bases are TGCAGTGCTAGTGTGGGGGCCGGGAATTCACCCCTCCACTTT.

The J gene is TRBJ2-7, the V gene TRBV13; TRBD2 might be the D (6 bases). Germline loops: CDR1 PRHDT, CDR2 FYEKMQ (reference sequence). V lost 3 bases to trimming and J lost 4 bases, with 16 bases between them. The CDR3 spans 15 residues. Here the CDR3 DNA reads TGTGCCAGCAGCTTCCCTAGAGCTGGGGGGTACGAGCAGTACTTC. This translates into CASSFPRAGGYEQYF.

The DNA for the CDR3 is TGTGCCAGCACCATAAAAACCTTGTTGACAGGACCTAACTATGGCTACACCTTC. It yields the protein CASTIKTLLTGPNYGYTF. This sequence joins TRBV7-9 and TRBJ1-2; weak D call: TRBD1 (6 bases). The CDR3 is 18 residues long. V shed 7 bases and J shed 0 bases, with 24 bases lying between them. Germline CDR1 reads SEHNR; CDR2 reads FQNEAQ (reference sequence).

The chain employs TRBV28 and TRBJ2-2, with TRBD2 matching over 7 bases. The CDR3 is 13 amino acids. Germline CDR1 MDHEN, CDR2 SYDVKM. J lost 4 bases, V lost 8 bases, and 4 bases had no gene match. CDR3 nucleotides: TGTGCCAGCCTGGGCGGGGGCACCGGGGAGCTGTTTTTT. This sequence encodes CASLGGGTGELFF.

The chain links TRBV5-1 to TRBJ1-6; 8 nucleotides line up with TRBD1. The CDR3 has 16 residues. Trimming at V came to 0 bases and at J to 8 bases, leaving 7 bases not matched to a gene. Per germline, CDR1 SGHRS and CDR2 YFSETQ. The CDR3 region has the DNA TGCGCCAGCAGCTTGGCTTCAGGGGGCCCGGATTCACCCCTCCACTTT. Its protein is CASSLASGGPDSPLHF.

This clone was seen once. The CDR3 bases are TGTGCCAGCAGTTTAAATCGCGGGGCGGATACGCAGTATTTT. Amino acid sequence: CASSLNRGADTQYF. The J gene is TRBJ2-3, the V gene TRBV27; D possibly corresponds to TRBD2 (6 bases). Trimming shortened V by 2 bases and J by 6 bases, and 12 bases separated the two germline ends. This CDR3 contains 14 residues. Looked up from germline, CDR1 is MNHEY and CDR2 is SMNVEV (reference sequence).

The genes are TRBV3-1 (or the pseudogene TRBV3-2) and TRBJ2-2, with D unclear. CDR1 and CDR2 (germline): LGHDT, YNNKEL (reference sequence). The CDR3 contains 15 residues. V dropped 0 bases and J dropped 4 bases, with 9 bases sitting between them. This chain's CDR3 is CASSQEADFTGELFF. CDR3 in DNA: TGTGCCAGCAGCCAAGAGGCGGATTTCACCGGGGAGCTGTTTTTT.

The genes are TRBV4-3 and TRBJ1-6, with 7 bases aligning to TRBD1. The CDR3 sequence is 16 residues long. With 4 bases clipped from V and 5 bases from J, the junction kept 8 bases outside the gene matches. Germline CDR1 reads LGHNA; CDR2 reads YSLEER. The CDR3 here is CASSRAGQRDNSPLHF. In DNA form, the CDR3 reads TGCGCCAGCAGCCGGGCGGGACAGCGAGATAATTCACCCCTCCACTTT.